The rows below give T cell receptor beta chains drawn from one sample of a study of blood T cell repertoires in COVID-19. Clones were read by immunoSEQ multiplex PCR, and TCRdb kept only the in-frame ones, dropping some. Of about 200,000 clones detected, around 90% appear once; the ten largest clones hold around 6%. Sequenced sample: peripheral blood. Receptor source: a man aged 55 to 70 who had recovered from COVID-19. CDR3s include the opening cysteine and the closing phenylalanine or tryptophan. The order of the fields is V gene, D gene, CDR3 protein. The D gene is left open where the match is weak.

V: TRBV3-1/TRBV3-2
D: NA
CDR3: CASSQGGRMGAFF

V: TRBV2
D: TRBD1
CDR3: CASRGQTNTEAFF

V: TRBV3-1/TRBV3-2
D: NA
CDR3: CASSSWTDPSSYNSPLHF

V: TRBV5-4
D: NA
CDR3: CASSYRGGTDTQYF

V: TRBV5-8
D: TRBD1
CDR3: CASSSGQGARETQYF

V: TRBV4-2
D: TRBD2
CDR3: CASSHKIALAGAAGFQETQYF

V: TRBV2
D: TRBD1
CDR3: CASRTGYNEKLFF

V: TRBV7-2
D: NA
CDR3: CASSLGTLNTGELFF

V: TRBV5-1
D: TRBD1
CDR3: CASSFGTGGESQYF

V: TRBV5-1
D: NA
CDR3: CASSSRQDTGELFF

V: TRBV5-1
D: NA
CDR3: CASSLTVNTEAFF

V: TRBV9
D: NA
CDR3: CASSVDGNTGELFF

V: TRBV11-2
D: NA
CDR3: CASSSGDGGPETQYF

V: TRBV2
D: TRBD1
CDR3: CASRPGQLSNQPQHF

V: TRBV6-5
D: TRBD1
CDR3: CASSYSTTGPTGELFF

V: TRBV18
D: TRBD1
CDR3: CASSPLTGVYNEQFF

V: TRBV30
D: NA
CDR3: CAGYGAPNEKLFF

V: TRBV19
D: TRBD2
CDR3: CASSTSGGVAQYF

V: TRBV18
D: NA
CDR3: CASSPRDGGAEQYF

V: TRBV7-2
D: NA
CDR3: CASTRGDAGNQPQHF

V: TRBV5-1
D: TRBD2
CDR3: CASTYLAGGAPRELFF

V: TRBV24-1
D: NA
CDR3: CATSDPGGGYTF

V: TRBV4-1
D: TRBD1
CDR3: CASSQERQGLNIQYF

V: TRBV10-3
D: NA
CDR3: CAIRPGSAYEQYF

V: TRBV28
D: NA
CDR3: CASSPPSSVGTQYF

V: TRBV28
D: TRBD2
CDR3: CASITSDKAGGRDEQFF

V: TRBV5-8
D: TRBD1
CDR3: CASSPGDRPGEKLFF

V: TRBV9
D: TRBD1
CDR3: CASSVGDSAYEQYF

V: TRBV28
D: NA
CDR3: CASSLSRQLAKNIQYF

V: TRBV28
D: NA
CDR3: CASSRSTSSGYNEQFF

V: TRBV7-9
D: NA
CDR3: CASSRMTAKETQYF

V: TRBV7-2
D: NA
CDR3: CASSLGMGAYVHTF

V: TRBV6-5
D: TRBD1
CDR3: CASSFPSTGGETPLHF

V: TRBV19
D: NA
CDR3: CASAWDFPTGELFF

V: TRBV18
D: NA
CDR3: CASSPGGAAQFF

V: TRBV27
D: TRBD1
CDR3: CASSPRTGVGYTF

V: TRBV6-5
D: TRBD2
CDR3: CASRGLAADTQYF

V: TRBV7-8
D: TRBD2
CDR3: CASSVSGATNEQFF

V: TRBV7-2
D: NA
CDR3: CASSLGGRQLVGGYTF

V: TRBV10-3
D: TRBD1
CDR3: CAIREQGQGEFDKFF

V: TRBV5-1
D: NA
CDR3: CASSPALGGDEQFF

V: TRBV29-1
D: NA
CDR3: CSGDWPVGTDTQYF

V: TRBV27
D: TRBD1
CDR3: CASSRGTDQPQHF